This TCR beta chain was identified during a study of blood T cell repertoires in COVID-19. Across the study: The cDNA or gDNA used as material had been derived from T cells, B-cell-depleted T cells, or PBMCs.

Measured with immunoSEQ multiplex PCR; TCRdb has only the in-frame clones, and not every one. The sample consists of about 95,000 clones, around nine tenths of them appearing once. Germline CDR1 is SGHAT and CDR2 is FQNNGV. The CDR3 spans 18 residues. With regard to this clone: Compared with germline, one end of the junction differs, possibly owing to a read error.

The chain links TRBV11-2 to TRBJ2-3; 9 nucleotides match TRBD2. The clonotype originates from a woman aged 50 to 60 in a cohort sampled during active COVID-19. The sample comprised peripheral blood. The DNA for the CDR3 is TGTGCCAGCAGCCTAGATCGGATAGCGGGAGTGCCTATGGATACGCAGTATTTT. Amino acid sequence: CASSLDRIAGVPMDTQYF.